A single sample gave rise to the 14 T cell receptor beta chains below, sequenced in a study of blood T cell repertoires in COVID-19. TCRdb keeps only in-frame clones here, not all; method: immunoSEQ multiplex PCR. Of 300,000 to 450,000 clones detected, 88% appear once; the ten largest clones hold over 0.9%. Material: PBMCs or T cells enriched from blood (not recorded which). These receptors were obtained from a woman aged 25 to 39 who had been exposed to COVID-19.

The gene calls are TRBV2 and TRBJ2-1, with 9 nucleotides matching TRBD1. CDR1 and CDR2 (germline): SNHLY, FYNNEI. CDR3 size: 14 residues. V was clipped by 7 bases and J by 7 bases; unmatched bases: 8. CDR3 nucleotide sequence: TGTGCCAGCAACCGTCCCGGGACAGGGAATGAGCAGTTCTTC. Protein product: CASNRPGTGNEQFF.

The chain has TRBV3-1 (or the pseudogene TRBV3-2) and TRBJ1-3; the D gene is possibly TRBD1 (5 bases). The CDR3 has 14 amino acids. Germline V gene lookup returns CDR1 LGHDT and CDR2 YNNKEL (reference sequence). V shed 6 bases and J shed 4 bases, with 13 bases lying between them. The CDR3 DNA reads TGTGCCAGCAGTGGAGGGACGTACGGAAACACCATATATTTT. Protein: CASSGGTYGNTIYF.

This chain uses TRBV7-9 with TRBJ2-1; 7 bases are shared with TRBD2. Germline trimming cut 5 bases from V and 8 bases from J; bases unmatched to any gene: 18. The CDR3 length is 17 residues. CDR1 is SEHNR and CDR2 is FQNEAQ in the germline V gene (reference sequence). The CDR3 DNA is TGTGCCAGCAGCCGTGATGGGGGGGTGAAGATAACGGATGAGCAGTTCTTC. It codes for CASSRDGGVKITDEQFF.

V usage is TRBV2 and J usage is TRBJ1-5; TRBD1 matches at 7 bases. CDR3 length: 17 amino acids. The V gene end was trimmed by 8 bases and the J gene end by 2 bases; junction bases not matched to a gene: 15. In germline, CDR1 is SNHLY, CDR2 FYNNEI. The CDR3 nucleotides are TGTGCCAGCGTACGGGACAGCGTTCCCTTCGGCAATCAGCCCCAGCATTTT. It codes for CASVRDSVPFGNQPQHF.

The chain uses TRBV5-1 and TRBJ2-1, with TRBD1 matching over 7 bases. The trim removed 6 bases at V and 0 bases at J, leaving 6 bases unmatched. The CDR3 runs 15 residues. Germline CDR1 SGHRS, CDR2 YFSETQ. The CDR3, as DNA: TGCGCCAGCACCGAGACAGGGAGCTCCTACAATGAGCAGTTCTTC. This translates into CASTETGSSYNEQFF.

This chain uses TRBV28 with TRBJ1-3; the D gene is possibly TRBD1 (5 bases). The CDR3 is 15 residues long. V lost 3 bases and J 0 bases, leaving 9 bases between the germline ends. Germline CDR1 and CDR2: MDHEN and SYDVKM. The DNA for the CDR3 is TGTGCCAGCAGTTTCGGACAAGCCTCTGGAAACACCATATATTTT. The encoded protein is CASSFGQASGNTIYF.

CDR3 bases: TGTGCCAGCAGCCCGGACAGCGCATCAAACATTCAGTACTTC. Amino acid sequence: CASSPDSASNIQYF. The chain has TRBV6-5 and TRBJ2-4; tentative D call: TRBD1 (6 bases). V gave up 6 bases and J gave up 6 bases, with 15 bases separating them. There are 14 residues in the CDR3. Germline loops: CDR1 MNHEY, CDR2 SVGAGI.

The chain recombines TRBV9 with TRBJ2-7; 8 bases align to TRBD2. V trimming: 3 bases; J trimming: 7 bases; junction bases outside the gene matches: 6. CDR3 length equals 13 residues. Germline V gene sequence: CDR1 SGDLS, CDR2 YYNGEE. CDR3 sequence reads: CASSARLAREQYF. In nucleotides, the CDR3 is TGTGCCAGCAGCGCCAGACTAGCGAGGGAGCAGTACTTC. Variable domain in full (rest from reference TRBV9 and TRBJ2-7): DSGVTQTPKHLITATGQRVTLRCSPRSGDLSVYWYQQSLDQGLQFLIQYYNGEERAKGNILERFSAQQFPDLHSELNLSSLELGDSALYFCASSARLAREQYFGPGTRLTVT.

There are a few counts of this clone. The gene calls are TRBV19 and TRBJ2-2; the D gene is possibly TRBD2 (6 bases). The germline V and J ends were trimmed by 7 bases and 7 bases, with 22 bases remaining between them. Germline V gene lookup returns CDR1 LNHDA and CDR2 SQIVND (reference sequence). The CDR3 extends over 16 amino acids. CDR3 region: CASNNPPGVMGGELFF. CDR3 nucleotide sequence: TGTGCCAGTAACAACCCACCGGGAGTAATGGGCGGGGAGCTGTTTTTT.

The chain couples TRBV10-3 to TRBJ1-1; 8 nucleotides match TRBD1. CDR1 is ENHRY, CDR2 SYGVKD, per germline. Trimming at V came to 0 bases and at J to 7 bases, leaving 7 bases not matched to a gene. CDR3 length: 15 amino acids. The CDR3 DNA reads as TGTGCCATCAGTGAGTCGATGTCCGGGACAGGTGAAGCTTTCTTT. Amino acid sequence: CAISESMSGTGEAFF.

Here the CDR3 DNA reads TGTGCCAGCACTCCATCACTGGGGGCAGGGTTGCTAGCGGGAGGTGACAATGAGCAGTTCTTC. Protein: CASTPSLGAGLLAGGDNEQFF. The chain joins TRBV27 to TRBJ2-1; 11 nucleotides align to TRBD2. Looked up from germline, CDR1 is MNHEY and CDR2 is SMNVEV (reference sequence). V lost 7 bases to trimming and J lost 5 bases; unmatched junction nucleotides: 25. The CDR3 spans 21 residues.

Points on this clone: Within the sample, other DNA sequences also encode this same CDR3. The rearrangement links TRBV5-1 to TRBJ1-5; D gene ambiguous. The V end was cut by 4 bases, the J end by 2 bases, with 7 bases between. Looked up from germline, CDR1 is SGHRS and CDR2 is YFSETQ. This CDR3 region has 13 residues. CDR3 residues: CASSPEGNQPQHF. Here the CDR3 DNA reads TGCGCCAGCAGCCCGGAGGGCAATCAGCCCCAGCATTTT.

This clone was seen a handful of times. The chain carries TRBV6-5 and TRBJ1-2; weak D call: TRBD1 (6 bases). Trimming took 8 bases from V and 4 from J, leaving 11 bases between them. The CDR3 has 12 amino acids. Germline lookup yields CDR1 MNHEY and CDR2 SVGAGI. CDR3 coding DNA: TGTGCCAGCGGACAGTTTCGCTATGGCTACACCTTC. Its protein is CASGQFRYGYTF.

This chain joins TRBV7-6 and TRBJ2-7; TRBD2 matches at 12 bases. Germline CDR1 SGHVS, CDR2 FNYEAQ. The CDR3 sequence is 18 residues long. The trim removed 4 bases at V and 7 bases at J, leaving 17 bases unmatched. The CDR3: CASSSQPNRLAGASEQYF. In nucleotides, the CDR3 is TGTGCCAGCAGCTCTCAGCCAAACCGACTAGCGGGAGCGTCAGAGCAGTACTTC.